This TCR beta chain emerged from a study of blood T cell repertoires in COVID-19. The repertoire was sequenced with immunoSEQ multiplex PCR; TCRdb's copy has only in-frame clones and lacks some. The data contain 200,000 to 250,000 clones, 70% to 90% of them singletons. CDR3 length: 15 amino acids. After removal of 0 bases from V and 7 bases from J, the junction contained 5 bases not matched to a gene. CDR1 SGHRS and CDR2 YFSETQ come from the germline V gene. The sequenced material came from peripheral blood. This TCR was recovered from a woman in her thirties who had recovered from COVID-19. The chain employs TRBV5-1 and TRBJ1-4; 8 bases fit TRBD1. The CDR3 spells CASSLGTGRGEKLFF. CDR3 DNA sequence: TGCGCCAGCAGCTTGGGGACAGGGCGGGGTGAAAAACTGTTTTTT.